What follows are 18 T cell receptor beta chains derived from one specimen sequenced in a study of CD8 T cells in ankylosing spondylitis. TCRdb re-called the 5' RACE reads through MiXCR, storing one row per CDR3 protein. Of 250,000 to 300,000 distinct CDR3 sequences in the sample, around 19% were seen once. Sequencing used blood, either unsorted or a sorted T cell fraction (not recorded which). The receptors shown here come from a male donor with ankylosing spondylitis or in good health (not recorded which).

This chain uses TRBV3-1 with TRBJ2-4; a weak D match, TRBD2 (6 bases). Germline V gene data show CDR1 as LGHDT and CDR2 as YNNKEL (reference sequence). The CDR3 is 14 amino acids. Deletions cut 0 bases from V and 6 bases from J, with 9 bases between. The CDR3 loop reads CASSQDRDSNIQYF. CDR3 nucleotide sequence: TGTGCCAGCAGCCAAGATCGGGACTCAAACATTCAGTACTTC. Full variable domain (remainder filled in from reference TRBV3-1 and TRBJ2-4): DTAVSQTPKYLVTQMGNDKSIKCEQNLGHDTMYWYKQDSKKFLKIMFSYNNKELIINETVPNRFSPKSPDKAHLNLHINSLELGDSAVYFCASSQDRDSNIQYFGAGTRLSVL.

This clonotype was recorded many times. This chain joins TRBV5-8 and TRBJ2-5, with D possibly matching TRBD1 (6 bases). Trimming pared 4 bases from V and 2 bases from J, leaving 12 bases between. Germline V gene lookup returns CDR1 SGHTS and CDR2 YDEGEE. The CDR3 is 14 residues long. The DNA of the CDR3 is TGTGCCAGCAGCGACGGGACAATACAAGAGACCCAGTACTTC. Its translation is CASSDGTIQETQYF.

The chain has TRBV10-3 and TRBJ2-5, with TRBD2 as a possible D gene (6 bases). Trimming stripped 8 bases from V and 4 bases from J, with 23 bases between. The CDR3 contains 16 residues. Germline V CDR1 and CDR2: ENHRY, SYGVKD. For the CDR3, the DNA is TGTGCCATCGGGCCGGCGGCAAGACTAGGTCGAGAGACCCAGTACTTC. Protein: CAIGPAARLGRETQYF.

The chain uses TRBV9 and TRBJ2-1, with a weak D call TRBD2 (7 bases). The CDR3 runs 16 residues. Germline V gives CDR1 SGDLS, CDR2 YYNGEE. The V gene lost 0 bases and the J gene lost 4 bases, with 14 bases spanning the gap. The CDR3 nucleotides read TGTGCCAGCAGCGTAGAAGGGAGGGGGGCTTACAATGAGCAGTTCTTC. Its translation: CASSVEGRGAYNEQFF.

Remarks on this clonotype: The junction and the germline gene differ at one end; a read error may be behind it. This sequence joins TRBV7-2 and TRBJ1-2; a weak D match, TRBD1 (5 bases). The germline V gene has CDR1 SGHTA and CDR2 FQGNSA. The CDR3 sequence is 14 residues long. The CDR3 here is CPSSLARGNYGYTF. The CDR3 coding sequence is TGTCCCAGCAGCTTAGCACGGGGCAACTATGGCTACACCTTC.

This sequence joins TRBV5-1 and TRBJ1-6; tentative D call: TRBD1 (5 bases). Germline assignment: CDR1 SGHRS and CDR2 YFSETQ. V was pared by 4 bases and J by 10 bases, with 18 bases between. The CDR3 contains 15 residues. The CDR3 sequence is CASSPSPSEGSPLHF. In DNA form, the CDR3 reads TGCGCCAGCAGCCCCTCCCCCAGTGAGGGGTCACCCCTCCACTTT.

On this clonotype itself: Germline is not matched at one junction end, which may reflect a read error. The rearrangement links TRBV20-1 to TRBJ2-1; D call uncertain. The CDR3 sequence is 14 residues long. Germline CDR1 reads DFQATT; CDR2 reads SNEGSKA (reference sequence). CDR3 DNA: TGCAGTGCTAGAGGCGGAAGCAGTAACAATGAGCAGTTTTTC. This translates into CSARGGSSNNEQFF.

The chain recombines TRBV18 with TRBJ1-5; 7 bases line up with TRBD1. Trimming at V came to 5 bases and at J to 2 bases, leaving 15 bases not matched to a gene. CDR3 size: 18 residues. Per the germline V gene, CDR1 is KGHSH and CDR2 is LQKENI. For the CDR3, the DNA is TGTGCCAGCTCATCGACAGGGTGGGCCATATCTGGCAATCAGCCCCAGCATTTT. Its translation is CASSSTGWAISGNQPQHF. The whole variable domain, remainder taken from reference TRBV18 and TRBJ1-5, is NAGVMQNPRHLVRRRGQEARLRCSPMKGHSHVYWYRQLPEEGLKFMVYLQKENIIDESGMPKERFSAEFPKEGPSILRIQQVVRGDSAAYFCASSSTGWAISGNQPQHFGDGTRLSIL.

V is TRBV5-1 and J is TRBJ1-5; the D gene is possibly TRBD1 (6 bases). In germline, CDR1 is SGHRS, CDR2 YFSETQ. The CDR3 runs 15 residues. V was trimmed by 0 bases and J by 6 bases, leaving 13 bases between them. The CDR3 spells CASSLATTGIQPQHF. The DNA for the CDR3 is TGCGCCAGCAGCTTGGCCACGACAGGTATTCAGCCCCAGCATTTT.

This clonotype was seen more than once but under ten times. The rearrangement uses TRBV15 and TRBJ1-2, with D maybe TRBD1 (5 bases). This CDR3 comprises 15 residues. Between the trimmed V and J ends, which lost 0 bases and 4 bases, there was a span of 12 bases. Germline CDR1 reads LNHNV; CDR2 reads YYDKDF (reference sequence). In DNA form, the CDR3 reads TGTGCCACCAGCAGAGATTTGGAGGGGCGCTATGGCTACACCTTC. Translated, it gives CATSRDLEGRYGYTF.

This clonotype was picked up many times. The chain recombines TRBV29-1 with TRBJ2-3; 7 nucleotides agree with TRBD2. Germline lookup yields CDR1 SQVTM and CDR2 ANQGSEA. The CDR3 covers 13 residues. The V gene end was trimmed by 3 bases and the J gene end by 3 bases; junction bases not matched to a gene: 3. CDR3 coding DNA: TGCAGCGTTGATGGGGGAGGGACAGATACGCAGTATTTT. It encodes CSVDGGGTDTQYF.

The gene calls are TRBV5-6 and TRBJ2-6; weak D call: TRBD2 (5 bases). Germline V gene data show CDR1 as SGHDT and CDR2 as YYEEEE. This CDR3 has 16 residues. V lost 6 bases and J 3 bases, leaving 16 bases between the germline ends. The CDR3 reads CASTTERAGGANVLTF. The CDR3 DNA is TGTGCCAGCACCACCGAGAGGGCGGGTGGGGCCAACGTCCTGACTTTC.

This clonotype has a count of ten or more. The V call is TRBV9, the J call TRBJ2-1, with D unclear. The CDR3 extends over 14 amino acids. V lost 0 bases to trimming and J lost 7 bases, with 11 bases between them. Germline V gene data show CDR1 as SGDLS and CDR2 as YYNGEE. The CDR3 DNA follows: TGTGCCAGCAGCGTAGGGGGTACCGGTAATGAGCAGTTCTTC. Protein: CASSVGGTGNEQFF.

This clonotype was counted only a few times. The CDR3 nucleotides are TGCGCCAGCAGCTTGGATCCGGGACAGGCGACCGGGGAGCTGTTTTTT. It encodes CASSLDPGQATGELFF. The chain couples TRBV5-1 to TRBJ2-2, with TRBD1 matching over 8 bases. J was trimmed by 5 bases and V by 0 bases; bases with no gene match: 6. The CDR3 is made up of 16 amino acids. Germline loops: CDR1 SGHRS, CDR2 YFSETQ. The full variable domain, in which reference TRBV5-1 and TRBJ2-2 provide the parts outside the CDR3, is KAGVTQTPRYLIKTRGQQVTLSCSPISGHRSVSWYQQTPGQGLQFLFEYFSETQRNKGNFPGRFSGRQFSNSRSEMNVSTLELGDSALYLCASSLDPGQATGELFFGEGSRLTVL.

This clonotype occurred many times. This chain uses TRBV20-1 with TRBJ2-4; D possibly uses TRBD1 or TRBD2 (6 bases each). The CDR3 totals 13 residues. Germline loops: CDR1 DFQATT, CDR2 SNEGSKA (reference sequence). Trimming stripped 8 bases from V and 4 bases from J, with 15 bases between. The CDR3 DNA sequence: TGCAGTTGCCGAGGGGGGAAGAAAAACATTCAGTACTTC. Residues: CSCRGGKKNIQYF.

The chain employs TRBV12-3 or TRBV12-4 and TRBJ2-1; TRBD1 matches 10 bases. J was trimmed by 8 bases and V by 5 bases; bases with no gene match: 12. CDR3 length equals 16 residues. CDR3 in DNA: TGTGCCAGCAGTCCCCTCCTGAGGACAGGGGGTCATGAGCAGTTCTTC. Translated: CASSPLLRTGGHEQFF.

This clonotype was observed a few times. The chain joins TRBV7-8 to TRBJ2-3, with 7 nucleotides matching TRBD2. The CDR3 is 16 residues long. V lost 2 bases and J lost 0; bases outside the gene matches: 5. Germline-derived CDR1 and CDR2 are SGHVS and FQNEAQ. This chain's CDR3 is CASSLPGRESTDTQYF. For the CDR3, the DNA is TGTGCCAGCAGCTTACCGGGGAGGGAGAGCACAGATACGCAGTATTTT.

This clonotype was seen a few times. The CDR3 DNA sequence: TGTGCCAGCAGTTTCGGTTTAGCGGGAAACACCGGGGAGCTGTTTTTT. Protein: CASSFGLAGNTGELFF. The chain employs TRBV12-3 or TRBV12-4 and TRBJ2-2, with TRBD2 matching 8 bases. V shed 3 bases, J shed 2 bases, and the junction held 5 bases outside the gene matches. This CDR3 comprises 16 residues.